The subject of this entry is one TCR beta chain. Its cognate antigen has yet to be identified. No clone much larger than this one lies a single base away; base qualities are absent. Participants in the prospective study were enrolled through a virtual design, were aged roughly 18 to 100 years, and lived in roughly 26 United States geographic areas. To assign participants to cohorts, the prospective study relied on clinical history that participants themselves reported in a screening survey and a study questionnaire. In the prospective study, mobile phlebotomists collected whole blood, serum and a nasopharyngeal or oropharyngeal swab from each participant. Prospective study participants could optionally give additional blood draws and questionnaires over an approximately 2-month period. Blood samples from the prospective study were shipped frozen or at room temperature prior to DNA extraction. These data come from a study of blood T cell repertoires in COVID-19 (dated by TCRdb to 2018 to 2021). With respect to the entire study: Samples from collaborators originated in the United States, Italy and Spain and spanned both the acute and convalescent phases of COVID-19. Where available, HLA class I and class II types were taken from metadata supplied by the sample provider and were not determined by assay-based typing. A de-identified subject ID, COVID-19 status, age in years and sex were almost always included in the sample metadata. The repertoires were made available in a free public database intended to serve as a resource for research on the immune response to SARS-CoV-2. Deeply sampled blood TCRbeta repertoires from subjects exposed to, actively infected with, or recovered from COVID-19 were included in the dataset. The samples were drawn from the first 160 participants of the ongoing ImmuneRACE study and from 1,254 subjects provided by 6 global collaborators. The material from the prospective study consisted of cDNA or gDNA derived from T cells, B-cell-depleted T cells, or PBMCs. What the work shows at the level of the full study, not this receptor alone: The quantity of clinical and demographic metadata differed by source and by participant and was supplied without curation.

The immunoSEQ Assay, a bias-controlled multiplex PCR, was used to amplify TCRbeta CDR3 regions from genomic DNA. The original pipeline was this. Within the assay, amplification of reference gene primers was used to estimate how many nucleated cells each sample contained. To quantify the absolute abundance of each unique TCRbeta CDR3 rearrangement, sequence reads were collapsed and filtered. Productive Simpson clonality was computed per sample as the square root of Simpson's diversity index over productive rearrangements. TCRdb provides this immuneACCESS table in a form limited to in-frame rearrangements. Some clones are lacking; in checked studies, under half of them reflect an unresolved V gene, and why the rest are absent is not known. V, J and clone size were drawn from that table, and D and trimming were deduced from the DNA. The sample contains roughly 250,000 clones, approximately 90% of them found a single time. The ten largest make up roughly 2.1% of the sample.

The CDR3 numbers 12 residues from cysteine through phenylalanine. The read is trimmed to its CDR3 DNA, 36 bases read in frame from base 1. Based on the germline V gene, the CDR1 and CDR2 sequences are SQVTM and ANQGSEA. At the junction V is shortened by 6 bases and J by 7 bases; bases outside the gene matches: 3. The chain is made from TRBV29-1 and TRBJ2-2; TRBD1 agrees with 9 junctional bases. This receptor was identified in a woman aged 40 to 49 with acute COVID-19. The sequencing sample was made of PBMCs or T cells enriched from blood (not recorded which). The CDR3 here reads CSVETGGGELFF. The nucleotides are TGCAGCGTAGAGACAGGGGGCGGGGAGCTGTTTTTT.